What follows are 8 T cell receptor beta chains derived from one specimen sequenced in a study of early T cells in non-severe SARS-CoV-2 infection. TCRdb re-called the 5' RACE reads through MiXCR, storing one row per CDR3 protein. The sample has around 40,000 distinct CDR3 sequences, 6.3% seen once. Sequenced input: whole blood. The receptors were sampled from an adult who was a healthcare worker with PCR-confirmed SARS-CoV-2 infection or an uninfected control (not recorded which).

This clonotype was found many times. The genes are TRBV7-9 and TRBJ1-1; D uncertain. CDR3 length: 15 amino acids. V lost 5 bases and J 2 bases, leaving 15 bases between the germline ends. CDR1 SEHNR and CDR2 FQNEAQ come from the germline V gene (reference sequence). CDR3 region: CASSPSVGVNTEAFF. Written as DNA, the CDR3 is TGTGCCAGCAGCCCCAGCGTCGGGGTAAACACTGAAGCTTTCTTT.

The chain is built from TRBV18 and TRBJ2-7; D tentatively fits TRBD1 or TRBD2 (6 bases each). Germline CDR1 and CDR2: KGHSH and LQKENI. The CDR3 contains 14 residues. The V gene lost 3 bases and the J gene lost 6 bases, with 15 bases spanning the gap. The CDR3 nucleotides are TGTGCCAGCTCACCTTCCGGGGGCGCGTTCGAGCAGTACTTC. Translation gives CASSPSGGAFEQYF.

This clonotype was found a few times. The chain joins TRBV5-6 to TRBJ1-6; perhaps TRBD1 as D (5 bases). CDR3 length: 14 residues. V lost 2 bases and J lost 5, with 8 bases in between. Germline CDR1 reads SGHDT; CDR2 reads YYEEEE. The CDR3 sequence is CASSLVTDNSPLHF. CDR3 coding DNA: TGTGCCAGCAGCTTAGTGACAGATAATTCACCCCTCCACTTT. Filled out from reference TRBV5-6 and TRBJ1-6, the complete variable domain reads DAGVTQSPTHLIKTRGQQVTLRCSPKSGHDTVSWYQQALGQGPQFIFQYYEEEERQRGNFPDRFSGHQFPNYSSELNVNALLLGDSALYLCASSLVTDNSPLHFGNGTRLTVT.

This clonotype was picked up many times. The chain uses TRBV28 and TRBJ2-5; maybe TRBD1 (6 bases). The CDR3 extends over 14 amino acids. V was cut by 10 bases and J by 5 bases, with 20 bases left in between. CDR1 and CDR2 (germline): MDHEN, SYDVKM. CDR3 sequence: CATRSPGHWETQYF. Here the CDR3 DNA reads TGTGCCACCCGATCTCCGGGACATTGGGAGACCCAGTACTTC.

This clonotype came up many times. V is TRBV29-1 and J is TRBJ2-3; perhaps TRBD1 as D (7 bases). The germline V gene encodes CDR1 SQVTM and CDR2 ANQGSEA. This CDR3 region has 13 residues. V lost 7 bases and J 6 bases, leaving 17 bases between the germline ends. CDR3 DNA sequence: TGCAGCGCGTGGAGGGACAGCAGGGATACGCAGTATTTT. Translating gives CSAWRDSRDTQYF.

This clonotype was recorded at least ten times. V is TRBV6-6 and J is TRBJ2-7, with TRBD2 matching over 7 bases. This CDR3 has 15 residues. Germline V CDR1 and CDR2: MNHNY, SVGAGI (reference sequence). The junction had 5 bases not matched to a gene; V was cut back by 0 bases and J by 3 bases. The CDR3 spells CASSYSERGNYEQYF. The CDR3 DNA is TGTGCCAGCAGTTACTCCGAGCGGGGAAACTACGAGCAGTACTTC.

This clonotype appeared many times. This sequence joins TRBV7-6 and TRBJ2-1; 11 bases are a match to TRBD2. The J segment lost 6 bases and the V segment lost 2 bases, leaving 12 bases of the junction unmatched. The CDR3 has 18 residues. CDR1 is SGHVS and CDR2 is FNYEAQ in the germline V gene. CDR3: CASSLTPLLAGDINEQFF. CDR3 sequence (DNA): TGTGCCAGCAGCTTAACCCCCCTACTAGCGGGAGATATCAATGAGCAGTTCTTC.

This clonotype was counted ten times or more. The J gene is TRBJ2-1, the V gene TRBV29-1; TRBD1 is a possible D gene (5 bases). Germline CDR1 reads SQVTM; CDR2 reads ANQGSEA. This CDR3 comprises 15 residues. V was trimmed by 6 bases and J by 8 bases, leaving 23 bases between them. CDR3 DNA sequence: TGCAGCGTAGGGGTGGGGTTCCTCGGGCTAGATGAGCAGTTCTTC. Translation gives CSVGVGFLGLDEQFF.